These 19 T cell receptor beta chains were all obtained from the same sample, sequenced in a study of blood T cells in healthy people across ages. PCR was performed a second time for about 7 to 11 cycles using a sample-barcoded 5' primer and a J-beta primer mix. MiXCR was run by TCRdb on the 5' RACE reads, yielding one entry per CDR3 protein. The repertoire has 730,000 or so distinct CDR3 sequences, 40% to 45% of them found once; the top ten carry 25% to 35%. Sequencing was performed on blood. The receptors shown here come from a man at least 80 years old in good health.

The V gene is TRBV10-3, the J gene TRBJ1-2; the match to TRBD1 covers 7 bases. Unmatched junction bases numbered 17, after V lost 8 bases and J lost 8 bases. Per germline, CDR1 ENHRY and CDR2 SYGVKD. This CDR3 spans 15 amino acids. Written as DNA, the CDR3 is TGTGCCATCGACGAGGCAGGGACAGTATCCTCCGGCTACACCTTC. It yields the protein CAIDEAGTVSSGYTF.

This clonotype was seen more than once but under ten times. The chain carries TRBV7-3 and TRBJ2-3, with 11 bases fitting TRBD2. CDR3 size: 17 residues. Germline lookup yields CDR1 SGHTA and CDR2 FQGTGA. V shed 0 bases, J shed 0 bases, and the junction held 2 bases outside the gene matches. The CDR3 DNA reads TGTGCCAGCAGCTTAACCGGGACTAGCGGTAGCACAGATACGCAGTATTTT. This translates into CASSLTGTSGSTDTQYF.

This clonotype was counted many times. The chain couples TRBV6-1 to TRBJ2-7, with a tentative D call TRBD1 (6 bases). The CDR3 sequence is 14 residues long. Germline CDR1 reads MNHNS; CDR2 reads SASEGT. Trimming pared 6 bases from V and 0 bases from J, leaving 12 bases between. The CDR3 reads CASSPQGYSYEQYF. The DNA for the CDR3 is TGTGCCAGCAGCCCTCAGGGGTACTCCTACGAGCAGTACTTC.

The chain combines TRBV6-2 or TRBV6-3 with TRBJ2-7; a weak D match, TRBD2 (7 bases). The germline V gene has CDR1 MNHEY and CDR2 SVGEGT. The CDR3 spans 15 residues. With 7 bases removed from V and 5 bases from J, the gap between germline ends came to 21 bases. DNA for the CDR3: TGTGCCAGCACCTTCGTGGGGCAGGGGAGGGACGAGCAGTACTTC. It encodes CASTFVGQGRDEQYF.

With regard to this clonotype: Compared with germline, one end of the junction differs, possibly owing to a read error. The CDR3: CASSAERGRKQPQHF. CDR3 nucleotide sequence: TGTGCCAGCAGCGCCGAGAGGGGACGCAAGCAGCCCCAGCATTTT. The rearrangement uses TRBV12-3 or TRBV12-4 and TRBJ1-5, with D maybe TRBD1 (5 bases). This CDR3 has 15 residues.

CDR3 nucleotide sequence: TGCAGTGCTAGACCACCGACAGACAATGAGCAGTTCTTC. It specifies CSARPPTDNEQFF. The chain uses TRBV20-1 and TRBJ2-1; D perhaps matches TRBD1 (5 bases). V was clipped by 2 bases and J by 5 bases, with 10 bases between them. CDR1 DFQATT and CDR2 SNEGSKA come from the germline V gene (reference sequence). The CDR3 length is 13 residues.

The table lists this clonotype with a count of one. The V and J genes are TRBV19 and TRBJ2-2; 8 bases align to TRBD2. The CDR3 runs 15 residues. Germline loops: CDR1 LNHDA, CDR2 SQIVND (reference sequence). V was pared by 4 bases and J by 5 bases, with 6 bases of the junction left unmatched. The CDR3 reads CASSTSGSLTGELFF. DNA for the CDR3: TGTGCCAGTAGTACTAGCGGGTCCCTAACCGGGGAGCTGTTTTTT.

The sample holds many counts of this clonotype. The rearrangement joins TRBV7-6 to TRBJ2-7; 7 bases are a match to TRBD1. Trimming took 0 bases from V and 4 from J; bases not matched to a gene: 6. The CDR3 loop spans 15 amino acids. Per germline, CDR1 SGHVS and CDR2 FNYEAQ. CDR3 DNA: TGTGCCAGCAGCTTAGCGACAGGGTCATCGTACGAGCAGTACTTC. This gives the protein CASSLATGSSYEQYF.

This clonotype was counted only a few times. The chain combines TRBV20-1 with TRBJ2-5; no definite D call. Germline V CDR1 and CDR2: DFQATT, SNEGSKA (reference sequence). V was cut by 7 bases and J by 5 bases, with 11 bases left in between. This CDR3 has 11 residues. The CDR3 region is CSVRSAETQYF. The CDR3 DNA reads TGCAGTGTTCGGAGTGCGGAGACCCAGTACTTC.

CDR3 sequence (DNA): TGTGCCAGCAGCTTTGGGAGAGCATCCTACAATGAGCAGTTCTTC. As protein: CASSFGRASYNEQFF. This chain uses TRBV9 with TRBJ2-1; D is perhaps TRBD2 (5 bases). Germline assignment: CDR1 SGDLS and CDR2 YYNGEE. The CDR3 length is 15 residues. V shed 4 bases and J shed 1 base, with 12 bases lying between them.

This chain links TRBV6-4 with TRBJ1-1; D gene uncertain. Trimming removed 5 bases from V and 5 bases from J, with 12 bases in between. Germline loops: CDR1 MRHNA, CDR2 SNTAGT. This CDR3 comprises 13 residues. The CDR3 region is CASSLDFGTEAFF. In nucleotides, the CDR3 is TGTGCCAGCAGTTTAGACTTCGGGACTGAAGCTTTCTTT.

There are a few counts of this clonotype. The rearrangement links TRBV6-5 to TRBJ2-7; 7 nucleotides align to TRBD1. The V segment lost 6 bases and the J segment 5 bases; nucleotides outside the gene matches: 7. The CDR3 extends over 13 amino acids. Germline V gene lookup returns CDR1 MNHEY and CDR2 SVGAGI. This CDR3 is CASSANRGHEQYF. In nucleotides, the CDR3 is TGTGCCAGCAGCGCTAACAGGGGTCACGAGCAGTACTTC.

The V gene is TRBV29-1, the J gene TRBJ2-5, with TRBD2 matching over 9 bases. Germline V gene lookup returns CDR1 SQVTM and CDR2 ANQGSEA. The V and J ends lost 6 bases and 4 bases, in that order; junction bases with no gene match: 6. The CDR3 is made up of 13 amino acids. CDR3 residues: CSVSDSGGETQYF. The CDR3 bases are TGCAGCGTCAGCGATAGCGGGGGAGAGACCCAGTACTTC.

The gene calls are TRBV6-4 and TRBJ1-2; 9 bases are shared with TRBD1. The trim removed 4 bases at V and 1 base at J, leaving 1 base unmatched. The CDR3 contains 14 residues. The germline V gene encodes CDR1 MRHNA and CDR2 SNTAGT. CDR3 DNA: TGTGCCAGCAGTGGGGGACAGGGTAACTATGGCTACACCTTC. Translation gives CASSGGQGNYGYTF.

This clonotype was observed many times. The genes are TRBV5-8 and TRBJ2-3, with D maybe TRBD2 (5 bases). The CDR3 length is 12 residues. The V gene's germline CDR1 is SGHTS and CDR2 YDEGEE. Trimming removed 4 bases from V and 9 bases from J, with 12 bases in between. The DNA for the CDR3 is TGTGCCAGCAGCCAGGACTTCAGGACGCAGTATTTT. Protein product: CASSQDFRTQYF.

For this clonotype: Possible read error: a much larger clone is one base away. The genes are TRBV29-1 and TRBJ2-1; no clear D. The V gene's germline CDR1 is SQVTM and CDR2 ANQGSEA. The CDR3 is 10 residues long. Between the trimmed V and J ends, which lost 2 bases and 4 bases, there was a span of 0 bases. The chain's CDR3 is CSVEYNEQFF. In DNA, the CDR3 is TGCAGCGTTGAATACAATGAGCAGTTCTTC.

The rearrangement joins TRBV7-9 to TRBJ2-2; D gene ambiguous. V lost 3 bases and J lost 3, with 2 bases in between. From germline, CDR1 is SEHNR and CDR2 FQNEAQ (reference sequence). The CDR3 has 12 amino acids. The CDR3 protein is CASSLHTGELFF. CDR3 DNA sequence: TGTGCCAGCAGCTTGCACACCGGGGAGCTGTTTTTT.

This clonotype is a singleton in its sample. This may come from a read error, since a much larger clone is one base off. CDR3 amino acids: CASSQAAYYGYTF. CDR3 sequence (DNA): TGCGCCAGCAGCCAAGCGGCATACTATGGCTACACCTTC. The rearrangement uses TRBV4-3 and TRBJ1-2; D remains unclear. The CDR3 covers 13 residues. CDR1 and CDR2 from the germline V gene are LGHNA and YSLEER. V lost 1 base and J lost 3, with 6 bases in between.

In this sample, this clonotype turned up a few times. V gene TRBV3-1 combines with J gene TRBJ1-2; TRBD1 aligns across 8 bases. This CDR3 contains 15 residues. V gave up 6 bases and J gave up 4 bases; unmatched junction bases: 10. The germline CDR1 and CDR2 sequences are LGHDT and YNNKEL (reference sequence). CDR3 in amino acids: CASRNWTGFTYGYTF. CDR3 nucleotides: TGTGCCAGCAGAAATTGGACAGGGTTTACCTATGGCTACACCTTC.